A selection of T cell receptor beta chains follows, all from one sample in a study of blood T cell repertoires in COVID-19. Some clones are missing from TCRdb's copy, which holds only in-frame ones; the method was immunoSEQ multiplex PCR. The sample carries 200,000 to 300,000 clones, around 88% recorded once. Sequencing input: peripheral blood. These receptors all come from a man aged 25-40 years with active or convalescent COVID-19. CDR3s include the opening cysteine and the closing phenylalanine or tryptophan. The D gene is left open where the match is weak. Rows may omit the clone size; those that give it use once, few, many or a size class.

V gene	clone size	J gene	D gene	CDR3 protein	CDR3 DNA
TRBV2	NA	TRBJ1-4	NA	CASSAWTAEKLFF	TGTGCCAGCAGCGCATGGACAGCCGAAAAACTGTTTTTT
TRBV19	NA	TRBJ1-3	NA	CASTKRQSASGNTIYF	TGTGCCAGTACCAAGAGACAGAGCGCCTCTGGAAACACCATATATTTT
TRBV7-9	NA	TRBJ2-2	NA	CASSPIREMPSGELFF	TGTGCCAGCAGCCCCATAAGAGAGATGCCTTCGGGGGAGCTGTTTTTT
TRBV30	NA	TRBJ1-6	NA	CAWSPTTETHSPLHF	TGTGCCTGGAGTCCAACGACGGAGACGCATTCACCCCTCCACTTT
TRBV6-5	NA	TRBJ2-1	NA	CASSRAGSSYNEQFF	TGTGCCAGTAGTAGGGCGGGGAGCTCCTACAATGAGCAGTTCTTC
TRBV6-2/TRBV6-3	NA	TRBJ2-2	NA	CASSYVTGVGTGELFF	TGTGCCAGCAGTTACGTTACGGGGGTAGGCACCGGGGAGCTGTTTTTT
TRBV7-3	few	TRBJ1-6	NA	CASSADGDSPLHF	TGTGCCAGCAGCGCGGATGGAGACTCACCCCTCCACTTT
TRBV11-2	NA	TRBJ1-5	TRBD1	CASSRTGGSNQPQHF	TGTGCCAGCAGCCGAACAGGGGGCTCGAATCAGCCCCAGCATTTT
TRBV2	NA	TRBJ1-1	TRBD1	CASSSTGNTNEAFF	TGTGCCAGCAGCTCGACAGGGAACACCAATGAAGCTTTCTTT
TRBV5-3	once	TRBJ2-7	NA	CARRWTVTYEQYF	TGTGCCAGAAGATGGACAGTGACTTACGAGCAGTACTTC
TRBV12-1	few	TRBJ2-7	NA	CASSFGPEYGCAGQEIYEQYF	NA
TRBV24-1	NA	TRBJ2-3	TRBD2	CATSDLRAGGWGDTQYF	TGTGCCACCAGTGATTTGCGAGCGGGGGGATGGGGAGATACGCAGTATTTT
TRBV14	NA	TRBJ2-1	NA	CASSQETLRGNEQFF	TGTGCCAGCAGCCAAGAGACCTTACGGGGGAATGAGCAGTTCTTC
TRBV7-9	few	TRBJ1-1	TRBD1	CASSGHRGGTEAFF	TGTGCCAGCAGCGGGCACAGGGGGGGCACTGAAGCTTTCTTT
TRBV5-1	NA	TRBJ2-7	TRBD1	CASSLLGTGMVEQYF	TGCGCCAGCAGCTTGTTAGGGACAGGGATGGTCGAGCAGTACTTC
TRBV7-3	NA	TRBJ2-2	TRBD2	CASSIRAGGDTGELFF	TGTGCCAGCAGCATAAGAGCGGGGGGCGATACCGGGGAGCTGTTTTTT
TRBV6-5	NA	TRBJ1-1	NA	CASSRSHRSTEAFF	TGTGCCAGCAGCCGAAGCCACCGTAGCACTGAAGCTTTCTTT